This T cell receptor beta chain was identified during a study of OX40 agonist ivuxolimab in advanced cancers. Across the study: Patients undergoing dose escalation presented with hepatocellular carcinoma, melanoma, renal cell or head and neck cancer. Study outcomes and limitations: Both CD4+ and CD8+ T cell populations in blood had undergone clonal expansion by week 6 at 0.1 to 3.0 mg/kg. Compared with CD4+, CD8+ T cells on average had more expanded clones.

Notes on this clone: The antigen is unknown.

CDR1 and CDR2 (germline): SGHTA, FQGNSA. The V end lost 1 base, the J end lost 0 bases, and 9 bases lay between the germline ends. The CDR3 has 15 amino acids. Here immunoSEQ multiplex PCR was the method, and the copy in TCRdb shows in-frame clones only, minus some. The sample carries some 59,000 clones, around 80% recorded once. Researchers took blood at baseline, on cycle 4 day 1, and on cycle 7 day 1. The chain has TRBV7-2 and TRBJ2-5; D gene ambiguous. The source of this sequence is an adult with an advanced solid tumor such as melanoma, head and neck, liver or kidney cancer. The sequencing here drew on CD4+ or CD8+ T cells sorted from blood, taken in a trial of the OX40 agonist ivuxolimab. In nucleotides, the CDR3 is TGTGCCAGCAGCTTAGTGGGTCAGCACCAAGAGACCCAGTACTTC. Translated: CASSLVGQHQETQYF. Combining the CDR3 with reference TRBV7-2 and TRBJ2-5 gives the whole variable domain GAGVSQSPSNKVTEKGKDVELRCDPISGHTALYWYRQSLGQGLEFLIYFQGNSAPDKSGLPSDRFSAERTGGSVSTLTIQRTQQEDSAVYLCASSLVGQHQETQYFGPGTRLLVL.